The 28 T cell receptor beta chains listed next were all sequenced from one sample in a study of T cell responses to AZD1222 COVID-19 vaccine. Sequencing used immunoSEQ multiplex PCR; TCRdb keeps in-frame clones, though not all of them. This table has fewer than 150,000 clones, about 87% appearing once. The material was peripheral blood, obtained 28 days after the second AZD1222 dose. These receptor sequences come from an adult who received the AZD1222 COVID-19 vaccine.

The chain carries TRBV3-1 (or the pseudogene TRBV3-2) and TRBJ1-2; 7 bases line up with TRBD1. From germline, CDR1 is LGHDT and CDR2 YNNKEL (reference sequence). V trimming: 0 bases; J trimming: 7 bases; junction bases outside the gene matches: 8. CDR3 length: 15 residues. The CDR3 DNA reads TGTGCCAGCAGCCAAGATTTGACAGGGTTGCGTGGCTACACCTTC. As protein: CASSQDLTGLRGYTF.

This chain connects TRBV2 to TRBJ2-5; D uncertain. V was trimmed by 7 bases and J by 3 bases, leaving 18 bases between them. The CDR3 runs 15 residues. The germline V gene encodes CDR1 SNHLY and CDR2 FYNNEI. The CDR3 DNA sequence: TGTGCCAGCACCCAACGTCCGGACCAAAAAGAGACCCAGTACTTC. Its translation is CASTQRPDQKETQYF.

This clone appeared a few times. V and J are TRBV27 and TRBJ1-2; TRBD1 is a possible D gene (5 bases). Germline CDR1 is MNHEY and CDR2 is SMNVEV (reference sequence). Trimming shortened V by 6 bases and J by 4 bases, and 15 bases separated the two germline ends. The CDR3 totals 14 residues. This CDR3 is CASRVGGEGYGYTF. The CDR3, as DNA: TGTGCCAGCAGGGTGGGGGGAGAGGGCTATGGCTACACCTTC.

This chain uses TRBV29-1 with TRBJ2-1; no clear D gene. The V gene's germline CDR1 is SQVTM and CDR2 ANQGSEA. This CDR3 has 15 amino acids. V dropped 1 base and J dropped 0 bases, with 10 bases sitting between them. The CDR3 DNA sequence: TGCAGCGTTGAAGGGCTGAGGAGCTCCTACAATGAGCAGTTCTTC. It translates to CSVEGLRSSYNEQFF.

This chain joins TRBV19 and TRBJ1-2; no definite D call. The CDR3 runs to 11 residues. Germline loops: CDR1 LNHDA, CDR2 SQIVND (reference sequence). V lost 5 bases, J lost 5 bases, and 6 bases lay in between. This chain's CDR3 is CASSQLYGYTF. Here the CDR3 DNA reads TGTGCCAGTAGTCAACTTTATGGCTACACCTTC.

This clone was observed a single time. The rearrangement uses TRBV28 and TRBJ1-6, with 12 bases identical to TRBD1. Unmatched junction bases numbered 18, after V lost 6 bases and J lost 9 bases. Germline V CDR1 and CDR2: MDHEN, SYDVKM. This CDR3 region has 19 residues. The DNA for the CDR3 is TGTGCCAGCAGGACTTCTGGGACAGGGGGCTCCCGAAATGGTTCACCCCTCCACTTT. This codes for CASRTSGTGGSRNGSPLHF.

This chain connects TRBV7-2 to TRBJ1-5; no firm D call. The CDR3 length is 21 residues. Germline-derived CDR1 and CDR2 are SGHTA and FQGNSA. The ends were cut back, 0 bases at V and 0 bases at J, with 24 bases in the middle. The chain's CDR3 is CASSLAPFLTATPYSNQPQHF. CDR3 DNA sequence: TGTGCCAGCAGCTTAGCGCCTTTTCTAACAGCGACACCTTATAGCAATCAGCCCCAGCATTTT.

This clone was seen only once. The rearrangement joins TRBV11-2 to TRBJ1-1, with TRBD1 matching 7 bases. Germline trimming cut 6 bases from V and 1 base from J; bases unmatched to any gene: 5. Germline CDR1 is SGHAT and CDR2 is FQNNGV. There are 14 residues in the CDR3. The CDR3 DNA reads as TGTGCCAGCAGTTGGGGACAGCGGAACACTGAAGCTTTCTTT. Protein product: CASSWGQRNTEAFF.

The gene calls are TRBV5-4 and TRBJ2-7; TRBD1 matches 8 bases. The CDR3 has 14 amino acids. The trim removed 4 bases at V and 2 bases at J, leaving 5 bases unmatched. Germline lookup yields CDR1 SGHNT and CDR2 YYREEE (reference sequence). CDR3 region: CASSEGQGPYEQYF. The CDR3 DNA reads TGTGCCAGCAGCGAAGGACAGGGACCCTACGAGCAGTACTTC.

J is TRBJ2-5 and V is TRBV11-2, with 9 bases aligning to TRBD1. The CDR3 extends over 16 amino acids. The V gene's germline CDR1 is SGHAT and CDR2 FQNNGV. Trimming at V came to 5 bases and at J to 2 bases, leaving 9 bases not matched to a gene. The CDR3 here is CASSPRLDRGQETQYF. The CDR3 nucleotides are TGTGCCAGCAGCCCCAGATTAGACAGGGGGCAAGAGACCCAGTACTTC. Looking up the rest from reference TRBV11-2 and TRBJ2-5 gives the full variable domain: EAGVAQSPRYKIIEKRQSVAFWCNPISGHATLYWYQQILGQGPKLLIQFQNNGVVDDSQLPKDRFSAERLKGVDSTLKIQPAKLEDSAVYLCASSPRLDRGQETQYFGPGTRLLVL.

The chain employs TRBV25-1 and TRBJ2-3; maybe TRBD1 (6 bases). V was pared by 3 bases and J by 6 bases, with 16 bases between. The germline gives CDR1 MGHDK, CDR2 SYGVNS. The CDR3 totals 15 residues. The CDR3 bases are TGTGCCAGCAGTGACTTGACAGGAGTTTGGGATACGCAGTATTTT. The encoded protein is CASSDLTGVWDTQYF.

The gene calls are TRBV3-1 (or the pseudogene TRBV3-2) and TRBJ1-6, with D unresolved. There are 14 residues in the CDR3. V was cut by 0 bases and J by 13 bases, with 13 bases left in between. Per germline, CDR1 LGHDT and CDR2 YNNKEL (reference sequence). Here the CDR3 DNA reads TGTGCCAGCAGCCAAGATATGCCTATATCCCCCCTCCACTTT. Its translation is CASSQDMPISPLHF.

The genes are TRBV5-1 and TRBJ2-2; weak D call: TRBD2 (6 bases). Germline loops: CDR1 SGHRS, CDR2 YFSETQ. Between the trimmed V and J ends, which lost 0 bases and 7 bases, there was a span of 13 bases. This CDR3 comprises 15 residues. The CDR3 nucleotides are TGCGCCAGCAGCTTGGTTGCGGGAAGGAACGGGGAGCTGTTTTTT. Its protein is CASSLVAGRNGELFF.

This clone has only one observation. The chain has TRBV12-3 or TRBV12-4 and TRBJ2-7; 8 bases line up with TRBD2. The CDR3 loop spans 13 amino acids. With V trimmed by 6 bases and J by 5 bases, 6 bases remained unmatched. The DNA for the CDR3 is TGTGCCAGCAGGCTTAGCGGGGACAACGAGCAGTACTTC. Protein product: CASRLSGDNEQYF.

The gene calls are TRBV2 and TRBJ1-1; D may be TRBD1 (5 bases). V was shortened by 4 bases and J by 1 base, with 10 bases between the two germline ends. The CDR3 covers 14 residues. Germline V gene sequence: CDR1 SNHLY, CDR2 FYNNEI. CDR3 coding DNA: TGTGCCAGCAGTGTGTTTGGGGCGAACACTGAAGCTTTCTTT. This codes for CASSVFGANTEAFF.

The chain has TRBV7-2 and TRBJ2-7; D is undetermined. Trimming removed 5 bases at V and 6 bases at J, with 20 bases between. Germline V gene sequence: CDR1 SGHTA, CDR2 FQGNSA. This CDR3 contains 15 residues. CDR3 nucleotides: TGTGCCAGCAGCCCCTTCCCGGGCGACACTCTCGAGCAGTACTTC. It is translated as CASSPFPGDTLEQYF.

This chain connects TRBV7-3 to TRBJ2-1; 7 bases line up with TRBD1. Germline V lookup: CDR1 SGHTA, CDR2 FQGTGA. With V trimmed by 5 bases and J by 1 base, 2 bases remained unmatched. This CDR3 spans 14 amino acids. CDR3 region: CASSRDRSYNEQFF. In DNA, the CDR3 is TGTGCCAGCAGCAGGGACAGATCCTACAATGAGCAGTTCTTC.

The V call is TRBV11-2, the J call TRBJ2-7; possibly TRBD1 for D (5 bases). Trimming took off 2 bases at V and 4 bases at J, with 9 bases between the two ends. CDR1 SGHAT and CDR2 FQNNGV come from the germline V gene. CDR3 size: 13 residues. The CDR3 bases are TGTGCCAGCAGCTTAAGGGGTAAATACGAGCAGTACTTC. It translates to CASSLRGKYEQYF.

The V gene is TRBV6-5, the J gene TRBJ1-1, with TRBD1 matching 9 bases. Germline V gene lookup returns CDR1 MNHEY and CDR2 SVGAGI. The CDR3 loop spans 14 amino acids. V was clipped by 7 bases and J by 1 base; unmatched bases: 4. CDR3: CASTWTGENTEAFF. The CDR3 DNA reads TGTGCCAGCACCTGGACAGGGGAGAACACTGAAGCTTTCTTT.

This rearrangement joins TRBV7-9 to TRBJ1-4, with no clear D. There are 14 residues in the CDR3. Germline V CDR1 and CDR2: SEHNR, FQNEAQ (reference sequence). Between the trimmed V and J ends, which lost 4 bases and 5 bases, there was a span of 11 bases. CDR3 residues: CASSSQAMNEKLFF. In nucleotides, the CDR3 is TGTGCCAGCAGCTCTCAGGCGATGAATGAAAAACTGTTTTTT.

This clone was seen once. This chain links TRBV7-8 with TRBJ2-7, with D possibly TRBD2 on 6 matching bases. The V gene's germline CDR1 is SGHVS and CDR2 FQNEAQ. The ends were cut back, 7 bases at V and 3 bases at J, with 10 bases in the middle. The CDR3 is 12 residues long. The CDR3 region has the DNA TGTGCCAGCACCCGGGACTTCTACGAGCAGTACTTC. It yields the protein CASTRDFYEQYF. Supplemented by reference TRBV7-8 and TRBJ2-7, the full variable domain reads GAGVSQSPRYKVAKRGQDVALRCDPISGHVSLFWYQQALGQGPEFLTYFQNEAQLDKSGLPSDRFFAERPEGSVSTLKIQRTQQEDSAVYLCASTRDFYEQYFGPGTRLTVT.

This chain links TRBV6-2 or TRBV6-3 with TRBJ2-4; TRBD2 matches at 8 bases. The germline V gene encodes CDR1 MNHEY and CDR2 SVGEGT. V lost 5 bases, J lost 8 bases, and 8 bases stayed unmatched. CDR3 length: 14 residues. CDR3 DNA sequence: TGTGCCAGCAGTACGGGGGGGGCAGGAGACATTCAGTACTTC. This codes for CASSTGGAGDIQYF.

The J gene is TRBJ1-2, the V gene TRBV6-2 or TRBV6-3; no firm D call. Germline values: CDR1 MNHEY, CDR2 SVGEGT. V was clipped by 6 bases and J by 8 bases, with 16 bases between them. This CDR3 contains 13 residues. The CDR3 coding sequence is TGTGCCAGCAGCCGGGAGCCAAAAATAGGCTACACCTTC. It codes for CASSREPKIGYTF.

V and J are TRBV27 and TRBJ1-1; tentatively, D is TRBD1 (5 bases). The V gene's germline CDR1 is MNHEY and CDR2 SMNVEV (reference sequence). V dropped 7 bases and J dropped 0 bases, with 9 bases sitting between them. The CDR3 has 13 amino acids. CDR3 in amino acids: CASKWGVNTEAFF. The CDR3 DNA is TGTGCCAGCAAGTGGGGGGTGAACACTGAAGCTTTCTTT.

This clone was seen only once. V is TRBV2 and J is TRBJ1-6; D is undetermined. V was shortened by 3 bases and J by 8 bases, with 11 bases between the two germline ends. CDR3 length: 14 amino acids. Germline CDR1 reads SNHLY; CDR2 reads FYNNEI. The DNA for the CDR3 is TGTGCCAGCAGTGATTTGGTCGTGGATTCACCCCTCCACTTT. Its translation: CASSDLVVDSPLHF.

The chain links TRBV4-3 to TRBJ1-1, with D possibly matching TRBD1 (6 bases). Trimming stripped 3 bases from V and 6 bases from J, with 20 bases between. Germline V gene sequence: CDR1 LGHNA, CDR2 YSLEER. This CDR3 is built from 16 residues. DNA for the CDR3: TGCGCCAGCAGCCAGGATTATAATCAGGGGTATGCTGAAGCTTTCTTT. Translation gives CASSQDYNQGYAEAFF.

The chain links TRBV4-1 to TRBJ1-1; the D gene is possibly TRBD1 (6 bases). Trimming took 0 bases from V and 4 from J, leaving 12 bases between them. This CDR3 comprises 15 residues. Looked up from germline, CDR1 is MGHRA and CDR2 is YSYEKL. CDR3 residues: CASSQDQLGGTEAFF. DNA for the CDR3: TGCGCCAGCAGCCAAGATCAGCTAGGGGGCACTGAAGCTTTCTTT.

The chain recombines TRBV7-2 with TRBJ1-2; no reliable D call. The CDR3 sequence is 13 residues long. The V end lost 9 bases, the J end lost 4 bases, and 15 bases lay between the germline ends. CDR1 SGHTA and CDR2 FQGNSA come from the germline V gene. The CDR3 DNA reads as TGTGCCAGTTACCCGGGGTCCATCTATGGCTACACCTTC. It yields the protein CASYPGSIYGYTF.